Detailed here is one T cell receptor (beta chain). Sequencing libraries for TCR beta were prepared with iRepertoire HTBI primers and Arm-PCR of CDR3 regions. TCRdb reprocessed the multiplex PCR reads with MiXCR, giving one entry per CDR3 protein. The sample lists roughly 500,000 distinct CDR3 sequences, less than 15% seen once, with around a sixth in the top ten. This sample is part of a study of regulatory T cells in long-lasting Graves disease. The wider study: Newly diagnosed Graves' patients took antithyroid drugs under 3 months.

Time point: newly diagnosed GD, antithyroid drugs for less than 3 months. There was RNA extracted from PBMCs, and the TCR library was made from it. Roughly 10 milliliters of peripheral blood went into EDTA tubes. This CDR3 region has 16 residues. Trimming removed 0 bases from V and 4 bases from J; junction bases left unmatched: 5. Germline CDR1 is SGHRS and CDR2 is YFSETQ. These data were also reused for a study on T cells in Graves' hyperthyroidism and ophthalmopathy. That investigation notes: During a first-round RT-PCR of the TCR CDR3, the HTBI primer set was used.

The input for sequencing was peripheral blood mononuclear cells (PBMCs), taken at new diagnosis, from a patient treated with antithyroid drugs. The receptor's source is a woman in her forties or fifties with Graves disease. This chain links TRBV5-1 with TRBJ2-1; 9 bases map to TRBD2. The CDR3 is CASSLEAGGPYNEQFF. The DNA of the CDR3 is TGCGCCAGCAGCTTGGAAGCGGGGGGACCTTACAATGAGCAGTTCTTC. Filled out from reference TRBV5-1 and TRBJ2-1, the complete variable domain reads KAGVTQTPRYLIKTRGQQVTLSCSPISGHRSVSWYQQTPGQGLQFLFEYFSETQRNKGNFPGRFSGRQFSNSRSEMNVSTLELGDSALYLCASSLEAGGPYNEQFFGPGTRLTVL.